Listed here is a single TCR beta chain. Because the CDR3's place on the DNA is in doubt, the DNA is left out and the CDR3 is given as listed by TCRdb. This sample was taken from a study of control samples from healthy donors and cancer patients. Per the germline V gene, CDR1 is SGDLS and CDR2 is YYNGEE. The CDR3 length is 18 residues, termini included. Here immunoSEQ multiplex PCR was the method, and the copy in TCRdb shows in-frame clones only, minus some. The sample holds roughly 120,000 clones, roughly nine tenths seen once. This receptor was taken from a woman under 30 in good health. Sequenced material: blood. The chain links TRBV9 to TRBJ1-3. The CDR3 region is CASSVAGRRSFSGPAIYF.